The sequence of this TCR beta chain was determined in a study of blood T cell repertoires in COVID-19. The CDR3 totals 13 residues. Deletions cut 4 bases from V and 4 bases from J, with 10 bases between. Looked up from germline, CDR1 is GTSNPN and CDR2 is SVGIG (reference sequence). This clone was detected only once. Study processing details: Reference gene primer amplification in the assay estimated nucleated cell counts. Only in-frame clones appear in the TCRdb table, and some are missing; sequencing was by immunoSEQ multiplex PCR. The DNA was the basis for D and trimming; V, J and clone size are from that table. Among some 350,000 clones listed, 87% were seen once.

This clonotype originated in a woman aged 45-65 years with COVID-19, enrolled during active disease. The material sequenced was peripheral blood. V is TRBV30 and J is TRBJ1-4; no reliable D call. Here the CDR3 reads CAWNSRLNEKLFF. The CDR3 bases are TGTGCCTGGAATTCGCGGCTTAATGAAAAACTGTTTTTT. Full variable domain (rest looked up from reference TRBV30 and TRBJ1-4): SQTIHQWPATLVQPVGSPLSLECTVEGTSNPNLYWYRQAAGRGLQLLFYSVGIGQISSEVPQNLSASRPQDRQFILSSKKLLLSDSGFYLCAWNSRLNEKLFFGSGTQLSVL.